This entry concerns a single T cell receptor (beta chain). This record comes from a study of radiation and T cells in renal cell carcinoma. As for time point: blood 4 weeks post-SBRT, at nephrectomy. The treatment: 15 Gy SBRT to primary tumor, nephrectomy 4 weeks later. The CDR3 covers 15 residues. The V end lost 6 bases, the J end lost 0 bases, and 15 bases lay between the germline ends. CDR1 is MNHEY, CDR2 SVGAGI, per germline. Using immunoSEQ multiplex PCR, the repertoire was profiled, and TCRdb retains in-frame clones only, with some absent. This table holds some 30,000 clones, 65% to 85% found once.

The chain recombines TRBV6-5 with TRBJ2-7; D might be TRBD1 (6 bases). The source material was blood, sampled from a patient whose treatment included radiotherapy and nephrectomy. The sequence derives from a man between 60 and 75 years old with renal cell carcinoma. CDR3 amino acids: CASSYGQKSSYEQYF. The CDR3 nucleotides are TGTGCCAGCAGCTACGGACAGAAAAGCTCCTACGAGCAGTACTTC.